What follows describes a single T cell receptor beta chain. The authors deemed Graves' hyperthyroidism stable absent ophthalmopathy progression within 18 months. The data are from a study of T cells in Graves' hyperthyroidism and ophthalmopathy. Amplification yielded TCR beta CDR3 regions, with RNA transcripts as the source. HTBI primers were employed in a first-round RT-PCR of the TCR CDR3. Via MiXCR, TCRdb re-called the multiplex PCR reads, giving one row per CDR3 protein. The table records about 560,000 distinct CDR3 sequences, around 14% of them present only once. Trimming shortened V by 4 bases and J by 4 bases, and 9 bases separated the two germline ends. Germline CDR1 LNHDA, CDR2 SQIVND (reference sequence). This CDR3 is built from 13 residues.

Sequencing was done on a sample of blood. The sequence was collected from a woman under 40 with Graves' hyperthyroidism. The J gene is TRBJ2-3, the V gene TRBV19, with D possibly TRBD1 on 5 matching bases. CDR3 protein: CASSKGIADTQYF. The CDR3 DNA sequence: TGTGCCAGTAGTAAGGGGATCGCAGATACGCAGTATTTT.